This TCR beta chain derives from a study of T cells in Graves' hyperthyroidism and ophthalmopathy (dated by TCRdb to about 2019). For the study in its entirety: Peripheral blood samples were taken at initial diagnosis, before any treatment was given. A discovery cohort of around 100 patients, approximately 44 with Graves' ophthalmopathy and over 55 with stable Graves' hyperthyroidism, was used to find distinguishing TCR V-J signatures. Prospective prediction of ophthalmopathy was tested in an independent validation cohort of 18 to 20 hyperthyroidism patients and 17 patients who later progressed to ophthalmopathy. For training and testing, the 110 or so patients in the discovery cohort were randomly divided in a 7:3 ratio. In addition, the study compared T-cell repertoires in thyroid tissue and in blood from five or six Graves' hyperthyroidism patients. Once sampling was done, hyperthyroidism patients were given methimazole at a starting dose of 30 mg daily, whereas ophthalmopathy patients were given high-dose intravenous methylprednisolone. According to the paper, TCR Vbeta CDR3 sequencing was carried out on around 140 peripheral blood samples, which came from fewer than 50 ophthalmopathy, approximately 72 hyperthyroidism and roughly 17 progressor patients. Findings and caveats that apply to the study as a whole: No statistical method was used to fix the sample size in advance, and group allocation was not hidden from the investigators. In validation, progression to ophthalmopathy was predicted by the model with 55% to 71% sensitivity and around 76% specificity, a median of approximately 6.5 months before onset. A 13 V-J signature model separated ophthalmopathy from stable hyperthyroidism, with around 90% sensitivity and approximately 81% specificity in cross-validation and 80%/75% in testing. Most expanded thyroid clonotypes (frequency above 0.001) were also found in blood, which suggests that blood repertoires may mirror thyroid immune responses.

Ophthalmopathy patients had moderately to severely active disease, with a Clinical Activity Score of 3 or more, a NOSPECS grade of 4 or more, and a disease duration of less than 3 months. Any patient with an uncontrolled infection, another autoimmune disease, pregnancy or lactation was excluded. Diagnoses relied on clinical symptoms, serum thyroxine and TRAb, thyroid ultrasound and orbital computed tomography. PBMCs were separated from 8 to 10 ml of fresh peripheral blood using Ficoll-Paque density gradient centrifugation. Total RNA was extracted with Trizol reagent, and quality was checked on an Agilent 2100 Bioanalyzer. The CDR3, from cysteine to phenylalanine, totals 14 residues. Only CDR3 DNA remains: 42 bases, in frame from the first base. The V end loses 2 bases and the J end loses 4 bases, and a stretch of 11 bases separates them. CDR1 and CDR2, looked up from the germline V gene, are SGHVS and FQNEAQ.

This clonotype has at least ten counts. There is no known antigen for this receptor. The input lacks base qualities; no much larger clone sits a single base away. Amplification of TCR beta CDR3 regions was carried out from RNA transcripts. The TCR CDR3 was subjected to a first round of RT-PCR using the HTBI primer set and the Qiagen OneStep RT-PCR kit. A second multiplex PCR round built the libraries, followed by size selection and purification. Sequencing of the libraries was done on an Illumina HiSeq2000 using paired-end 100 bp reads. Per the original workflow: Raw data were processed with SOAPnuke, discarding reads with adapters, uncalled bases, mean Phred below 15, or no exact constant-primer or identifier match. High-quality paired reads were merged with COPE v1.2.5, and unique nucleotide sequences were defined as clonotypes. MiTCR v1.1 was used to align the clonotypes against IMGT TRBV, TRBD and TRBJ reference segments. The analysis included only V-J combinations with a frequency above 0.0001, which together covered more than 98% of the repertoires. The TCS score was defined as F50 (clonal expansion) divided by E x V (chaos), with BLOSUM62-based TCRdist calculated between CDR3 peptides within each V-J. Welch's t-statistics and random forest reduced approximately 520 V-J features to about 13, which were used in a naive Bayes classifier (R e1071). Thyroid-blood repertoire similarity was quantified with the Morisita-Horn index. In TCRdb, the public reads were trimmed at Q25 with fastp and aligned with MiXCR, with productive beta chains retained. For every CDR3 protein sequence, its rows merge into one entry that carries the most common genes and DNA. TCRdb's processing, not the study's, gives the V and J calls here. For this sample the table gives about 610,000 distinct CDR3 sequences, of which under 15% were detected only once. The ten largest clones represent approximately 4.3% of the sample.

The sequencing sample was made of blood. The sequence links TRBV7-8 to TRBJ2-5; possibly the D gene is TRBD2, per 5 matching bases. The clonotype originates from a woman in her 40s with Graves' ophthalmopathy. The DNA is TGTGCCAGCAGCTTATCCCCCCGGGGAGAGACCCAGTACTTC. The translation is CASSLSPRGETQYF.